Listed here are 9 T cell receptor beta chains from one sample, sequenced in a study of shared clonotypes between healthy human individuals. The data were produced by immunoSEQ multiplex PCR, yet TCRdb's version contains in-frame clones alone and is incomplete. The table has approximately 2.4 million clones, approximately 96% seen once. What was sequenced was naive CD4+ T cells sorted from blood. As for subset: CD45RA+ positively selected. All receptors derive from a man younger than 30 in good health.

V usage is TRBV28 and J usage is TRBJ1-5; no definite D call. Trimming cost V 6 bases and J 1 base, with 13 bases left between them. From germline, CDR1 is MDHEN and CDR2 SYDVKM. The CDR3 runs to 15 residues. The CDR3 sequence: CASSPTKGSNQPQHF. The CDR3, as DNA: TGTGCCAGCAGCCCTACGAAGGGAAGCAATCAGCCCCAGCATTTT.

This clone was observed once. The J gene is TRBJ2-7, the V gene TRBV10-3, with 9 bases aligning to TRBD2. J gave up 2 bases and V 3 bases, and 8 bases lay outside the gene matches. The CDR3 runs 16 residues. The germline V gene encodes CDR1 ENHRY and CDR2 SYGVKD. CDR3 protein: CAISDGIAGAPYEQYF. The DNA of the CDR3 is TGTGCCATCAGTGATGGGATAGCGGGAGCCCCCTACGAGCAGTACTTC.

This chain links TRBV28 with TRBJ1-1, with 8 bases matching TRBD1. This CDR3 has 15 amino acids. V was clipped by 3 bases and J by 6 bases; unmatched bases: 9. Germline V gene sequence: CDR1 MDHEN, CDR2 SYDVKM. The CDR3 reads CASSFPYAGGSEAFF. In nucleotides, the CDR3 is TGTGCCAGCAGTTTCCCCTACGCAGGGGGCTCTGAAGCTTTCTTT.

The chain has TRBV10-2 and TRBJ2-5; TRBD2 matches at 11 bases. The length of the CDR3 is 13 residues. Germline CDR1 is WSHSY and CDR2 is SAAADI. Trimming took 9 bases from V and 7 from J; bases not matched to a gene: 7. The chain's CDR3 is CASLLAGVGTQYF. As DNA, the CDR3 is TGCGCCAGTCTACTAGCGGGAGTAGGGACCCAGTACTTC.

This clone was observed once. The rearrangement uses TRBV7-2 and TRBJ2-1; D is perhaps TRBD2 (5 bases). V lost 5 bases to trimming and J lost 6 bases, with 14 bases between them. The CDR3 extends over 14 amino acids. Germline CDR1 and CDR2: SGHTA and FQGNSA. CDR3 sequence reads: CASSPLGGGNEQFF. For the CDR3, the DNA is TGTGCCAGCAGCCCGCTAGGAGGTGGCAATGAGCAGTTCTTC.

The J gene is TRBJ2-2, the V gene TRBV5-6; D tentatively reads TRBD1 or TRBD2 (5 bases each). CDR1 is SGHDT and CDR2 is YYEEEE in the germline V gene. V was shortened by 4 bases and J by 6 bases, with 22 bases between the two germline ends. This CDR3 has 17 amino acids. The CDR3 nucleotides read TGTGCCAGCAGCCCGGGGTTGAGGGTCACGGGACCCGGGGAGCTGTTTTTT. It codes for CASSPGLRVTGPGELFF. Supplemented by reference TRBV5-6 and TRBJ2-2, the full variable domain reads DAGVTQSPTHLIKTRGQQVTLRCSPKSGHDTVSWYQQALGQGPQFIFQYYEEEERQRGNFPDRFSGHQFPNYSSELNVNALLLGDSALYLCASSPGLRVTGPGELFFGEGSRLTVL.

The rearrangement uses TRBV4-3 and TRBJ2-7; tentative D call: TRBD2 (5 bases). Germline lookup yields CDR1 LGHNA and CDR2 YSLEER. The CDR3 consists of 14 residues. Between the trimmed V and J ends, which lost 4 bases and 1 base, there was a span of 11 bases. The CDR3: CASSRASGSYEQYF. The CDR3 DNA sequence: TGCGCCAGCAGCCGTGCTTCGGGGTCCTACGAGCAGTACTTC.

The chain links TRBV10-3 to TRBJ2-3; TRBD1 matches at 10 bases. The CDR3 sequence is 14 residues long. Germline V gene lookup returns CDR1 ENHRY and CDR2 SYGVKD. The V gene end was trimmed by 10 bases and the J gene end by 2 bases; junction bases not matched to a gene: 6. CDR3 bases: TGTGCCACCTCAGGGACAGGGGTCACAGATACGCAGTATTTT. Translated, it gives CATSGTGVTDTQYF.

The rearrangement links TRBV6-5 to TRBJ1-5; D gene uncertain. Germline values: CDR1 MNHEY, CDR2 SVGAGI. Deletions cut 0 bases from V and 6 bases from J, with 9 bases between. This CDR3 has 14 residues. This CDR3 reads CASSYSVQGQPQHF. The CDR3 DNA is TGTGCCAGCAGTTACTCCGTTCAAGGTCAGCCCCAGCATTTT.